This entry concerns a single T cell receptor beta chain. Its antigen is currently not known. No base quality information exists; no much larger clone differs at one position. The source of the sample is a study of blood T cell repertoires in COVID-19 (dated by TCRdb to 2018 to 2021). Concerning the study at large: Collaborator samples came from the United States, Italy and Spain and covered acute and convalescent phases of COVID-19. Deeply sampled blood TCRbeta repertoires from subjects exposed to, actively infected with, or recovered from COVID-19 were included in the dataset. Where available, HLA class I and class II types were taken from metadata supplied by the sample provider and were not determined by assay-based typing. The prospective study material was composed of cDNA or gDNA derived from T cells, B-cell-depleted T cells, or PBMCs. The repertoires were released in a freely available public database intended as a resource for research on the immune response to SARS-CoV-2. The sample metadata nearly always contained a de-identified subject ID, COVID-19 status, age in years and sex. The samples were drawn from two sources: the first 160 participants of the ongoing ImmuneRACE study, and 1,000 to 1,500 subjects contributed by 6 global collaborators.

Collaborating institutions collected whole blood in K2EDTA tubes following their own protocols. For TCRbeta analysis, collaborators shipped samples as frozen whole blood, isolated PBMCs, or DNA extracted from either of those sample types. Here is what the overall study found, with its caveats: Clinical and demographic metadata were provided uncurated, with the amount varying by source and participant.

From cysteine to phenylalanine, the CDR3 is 21 amino acids long. Only the CDR3 part of the read is kept: 63 bases, read in frame from the first base. V was cut back by 6 bases and J by 1 base, leaving a gap of 28 bases between them. According to the germline V gene (reference sequence), CDR1 reads MNHNY and CDR2 reads SVGAGI. TCRbeta CDR3 regions were amplified from genomic DNA by means of the immunoSEQ Assay, a bias-controlled multiplex PCR. The authors' pipeline ran thus. The number of nucleated cells in each sample was estimated from the amplification of reference gene primers within the assay. To quantify the absolute abundance of each unique TCRbeta CDR3 rearrangement, sequence reads were collapsed and filtered. For each sample, productive Simpson clonality was calculated by taking the square root of Simpson's diversity index across productive rearrangements. TCRdb's version of the immuneACCESS table is confined to in-frame rearrangements and falls short of the full clone set. An unresolved V gene accounts for under half of the shortfall where checked; the remainder is of unknown origin. The D gene and trimming were derived from the DNA, and the V and J assignments and clone size from that table. The sample contains 85,000 to 95,000 clones, about 90% of them found a single time. The top ten clones comprise 3% to 4.5% of the sample.

This receptor was identified in a woman aged 45-59 years in a cohort sampled during active COVID-19. The chain employs TRBV6-6 and TRBJ2-6; possibly the D gene is TRBD1, per 7 matching bases. The specimen was peripheral blood. CDR3 sequence: CASSQLGGRQGPRSGANVLTF. The nucleotide sequence reads as follows: TGTGCCAGCAGCCAACTTGGGGGGCGACAGGGCCCGAGATCTGGGGCCAACGTCCTGACTTTC.